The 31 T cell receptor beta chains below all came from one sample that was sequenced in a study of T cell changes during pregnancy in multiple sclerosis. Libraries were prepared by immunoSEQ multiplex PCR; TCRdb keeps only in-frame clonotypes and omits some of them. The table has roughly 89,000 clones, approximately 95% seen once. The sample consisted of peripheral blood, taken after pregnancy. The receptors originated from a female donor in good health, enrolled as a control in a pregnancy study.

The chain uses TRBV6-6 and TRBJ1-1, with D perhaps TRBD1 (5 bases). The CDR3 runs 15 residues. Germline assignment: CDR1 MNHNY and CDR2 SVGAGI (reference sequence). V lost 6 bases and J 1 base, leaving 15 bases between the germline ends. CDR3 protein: CASRLGPLGNTEAFF. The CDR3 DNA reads TGTGCCAGCAGGCTGGGGCCTTTGGGGAACACTGAAGCTTTCTTT.

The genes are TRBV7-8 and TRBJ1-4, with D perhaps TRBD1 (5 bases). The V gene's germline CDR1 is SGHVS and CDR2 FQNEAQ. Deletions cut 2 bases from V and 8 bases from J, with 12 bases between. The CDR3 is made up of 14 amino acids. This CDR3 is CASSLTGGREKLFF. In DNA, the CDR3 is TGTGCCAGCAGCTTAACCGGGGGAAGGGAAAAACTGTTTTTT.

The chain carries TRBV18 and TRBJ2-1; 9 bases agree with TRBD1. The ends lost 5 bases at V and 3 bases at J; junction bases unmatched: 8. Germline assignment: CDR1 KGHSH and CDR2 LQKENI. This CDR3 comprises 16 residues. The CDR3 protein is CASSRGTGSVYNEQFF. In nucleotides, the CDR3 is TGTGCCAGCTCAAGAGGGACAGGGAGCGTCTACAATGAGCAGTTCTTC.

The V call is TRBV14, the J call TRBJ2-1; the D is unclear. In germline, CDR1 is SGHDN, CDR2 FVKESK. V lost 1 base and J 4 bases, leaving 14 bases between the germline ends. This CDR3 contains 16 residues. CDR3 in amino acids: CASSQGPSALYNEQFF. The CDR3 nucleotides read TGTGCCAGCAGCCAAGGCCCGAGTGCTTTATACAATGAGCAGTTCTTC.

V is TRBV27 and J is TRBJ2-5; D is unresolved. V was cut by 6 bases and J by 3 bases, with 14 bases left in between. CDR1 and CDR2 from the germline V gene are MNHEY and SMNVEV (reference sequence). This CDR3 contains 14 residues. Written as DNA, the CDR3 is TGTGCCAGCAGCCTACGAGGCATGGAAGAGACCCAGTACTTC. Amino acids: CASSLRGMEETQYF.

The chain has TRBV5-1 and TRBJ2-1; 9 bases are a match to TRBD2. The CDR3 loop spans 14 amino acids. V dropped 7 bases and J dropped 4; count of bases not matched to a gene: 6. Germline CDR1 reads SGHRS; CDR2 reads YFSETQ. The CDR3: CASRSGSGYNEQFF. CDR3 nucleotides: TGCGCCAGCCGTAGCGGGAGTGGATACAATGAGCAGTTCTTC.

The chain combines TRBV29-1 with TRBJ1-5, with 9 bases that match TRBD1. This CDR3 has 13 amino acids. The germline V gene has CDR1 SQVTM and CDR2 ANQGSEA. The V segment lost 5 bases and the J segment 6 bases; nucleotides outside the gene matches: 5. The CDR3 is CSVTGGGGQPQHF. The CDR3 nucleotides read TGCAGCGTTACAGGGGGCGGAGGTCAGCCCCAGCATTTT.

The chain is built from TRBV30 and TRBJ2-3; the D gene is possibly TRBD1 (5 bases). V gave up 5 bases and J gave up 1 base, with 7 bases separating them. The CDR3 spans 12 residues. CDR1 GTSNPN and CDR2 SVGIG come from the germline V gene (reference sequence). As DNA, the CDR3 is TGTGCCTGGGGACACCGCACAGATACGCAGTATTTT. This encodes CAWGHRTDTQYF.

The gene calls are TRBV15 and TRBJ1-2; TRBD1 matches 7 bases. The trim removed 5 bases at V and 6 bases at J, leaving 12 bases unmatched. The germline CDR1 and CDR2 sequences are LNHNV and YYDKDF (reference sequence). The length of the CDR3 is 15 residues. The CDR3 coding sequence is TGTGCCACCAGCCGACGACAGGGCTCAAGCGATGGCTACACCTTC. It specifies CATSRRQGSSDGYTF.

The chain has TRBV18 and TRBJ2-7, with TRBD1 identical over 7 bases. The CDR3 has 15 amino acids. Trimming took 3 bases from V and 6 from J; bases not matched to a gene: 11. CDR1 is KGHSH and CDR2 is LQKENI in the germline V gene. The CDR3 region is CASSPGRQGGSEQYF. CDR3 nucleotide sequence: TGTGCCAGCTCACCTGGTCGACAGGGTGGTAGCGAGCAGTACTTC.

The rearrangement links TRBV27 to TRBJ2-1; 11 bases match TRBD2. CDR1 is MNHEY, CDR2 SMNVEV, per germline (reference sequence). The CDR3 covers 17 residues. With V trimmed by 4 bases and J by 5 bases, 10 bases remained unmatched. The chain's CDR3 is CASSSRPTSGIDNEQFF. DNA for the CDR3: TGTGCCAGCAGTTCCCGACCGACTAGCGGGATCGACAATGAGCAGTTCTTC.

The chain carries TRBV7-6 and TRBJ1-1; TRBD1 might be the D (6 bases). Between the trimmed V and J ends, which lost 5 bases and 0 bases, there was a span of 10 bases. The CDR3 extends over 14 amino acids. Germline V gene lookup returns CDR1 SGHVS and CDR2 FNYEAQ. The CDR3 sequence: CASSRRGLNTEAFF. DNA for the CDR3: TGTGCCAGCAGCCGCAGGGGTCTGAACACTGAAGCTTTCTTT.

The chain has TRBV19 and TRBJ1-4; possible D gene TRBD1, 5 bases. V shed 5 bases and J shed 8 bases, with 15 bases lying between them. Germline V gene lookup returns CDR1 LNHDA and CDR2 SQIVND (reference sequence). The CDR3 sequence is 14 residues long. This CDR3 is CASSPNRWKEKLFF. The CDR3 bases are TGTGCCAGTAGTCCTAACAGGTGGAAAGAAAAACTGTTTTTT. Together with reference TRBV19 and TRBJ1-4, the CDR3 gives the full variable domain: DGGITQSPKYLFRKEGQNVTLSCEQNLNHDAMYWYRQDPGQGLRLIYYSQIVNDFQKGDIAEGYSVSREKKESFPLTVTSAQKNPTAFYLCASSPNRWKEKLFFGSGTQLSVL.

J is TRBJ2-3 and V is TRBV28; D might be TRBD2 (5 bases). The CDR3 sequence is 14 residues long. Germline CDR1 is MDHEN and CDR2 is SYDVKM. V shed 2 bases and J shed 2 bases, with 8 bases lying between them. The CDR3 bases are TGTGCCAGCAGTTTAAACGGGATCACAGATACGCAGTATTTT. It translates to CASSLNGITDTQYF.

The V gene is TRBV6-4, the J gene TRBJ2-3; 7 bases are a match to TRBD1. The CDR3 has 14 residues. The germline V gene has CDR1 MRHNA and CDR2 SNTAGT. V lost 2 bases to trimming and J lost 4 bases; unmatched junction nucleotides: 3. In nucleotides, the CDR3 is TGTGCCAGCAGTGACGTGACAGGGTCAGATACGCAGTATTTT. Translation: CASSDVTGSDTQYF.

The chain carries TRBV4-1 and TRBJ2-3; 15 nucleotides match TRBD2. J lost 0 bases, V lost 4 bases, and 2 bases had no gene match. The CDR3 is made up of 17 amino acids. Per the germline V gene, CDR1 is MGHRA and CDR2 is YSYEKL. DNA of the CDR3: TGCGCCAGCAGCCTCGGACTAGCGGGAGGGAGCACAGATACGCAGTATTTT. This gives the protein CASSLGLAGGSTDTQYF.

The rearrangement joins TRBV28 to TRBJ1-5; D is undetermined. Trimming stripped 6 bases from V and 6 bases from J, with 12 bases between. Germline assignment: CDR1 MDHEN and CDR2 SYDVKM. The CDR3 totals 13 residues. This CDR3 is CASSPGYAQPQHF. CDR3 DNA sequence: TGTGCCAGCAGCCCCGGGTACGCTCAGCCCCAGCATTTT.

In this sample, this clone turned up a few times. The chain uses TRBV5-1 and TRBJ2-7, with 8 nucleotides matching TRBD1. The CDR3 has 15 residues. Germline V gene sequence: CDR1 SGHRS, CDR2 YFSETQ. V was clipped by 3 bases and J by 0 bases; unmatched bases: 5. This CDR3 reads CASSSRDRLSYEQYF. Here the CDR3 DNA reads TGCGCCAGCAGCTCCCGGGACAGGCTCTCCTACGAGCAGTACTTC.

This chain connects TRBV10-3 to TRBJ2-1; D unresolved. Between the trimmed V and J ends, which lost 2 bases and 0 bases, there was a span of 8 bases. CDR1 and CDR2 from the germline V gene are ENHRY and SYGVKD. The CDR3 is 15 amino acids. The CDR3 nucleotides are TGTGCCATCAGTGAGGGCGGCCCCTCCTACAATGAGCAGTTCTTC. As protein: CAISEGGPSYNEQFF.

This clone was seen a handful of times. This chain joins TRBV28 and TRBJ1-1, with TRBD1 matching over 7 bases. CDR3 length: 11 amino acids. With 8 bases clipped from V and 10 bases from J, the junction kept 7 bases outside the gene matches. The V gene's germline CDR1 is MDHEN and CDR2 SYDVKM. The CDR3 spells CASVDRERAFF. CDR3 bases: TGTGCCAGCGTCGACAGGGAGAGAGCTTTCTTT.

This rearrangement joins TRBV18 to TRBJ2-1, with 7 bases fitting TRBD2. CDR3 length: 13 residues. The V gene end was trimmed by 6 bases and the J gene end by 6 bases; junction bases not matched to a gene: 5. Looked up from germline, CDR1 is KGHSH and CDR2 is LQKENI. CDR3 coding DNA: TGTGCCAGCTCCCTTGGACTAGTCAATGAGCAGTTCTTC. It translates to CASSLGLVNEQFF. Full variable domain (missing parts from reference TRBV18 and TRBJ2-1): NAGVMQNPRHLVRRRGQEARLRCSPMKGHSHVYWYRQLPEEGLKFMVYLQKENIIDESGMPKERFSAEFPKEGPSILRIQQVVRGDSAAYFCASSLGLVNEQFFGPGTRLTVL.

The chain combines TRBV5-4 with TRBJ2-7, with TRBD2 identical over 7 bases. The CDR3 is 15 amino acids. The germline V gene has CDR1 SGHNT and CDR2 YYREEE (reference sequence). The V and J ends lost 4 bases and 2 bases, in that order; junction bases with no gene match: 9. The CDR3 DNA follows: TGTGCCAGCAGCCTATCCGCGGGAGTCGCCTACGAGCAGTACTTC. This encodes CASSLSAGVAYEQYF.

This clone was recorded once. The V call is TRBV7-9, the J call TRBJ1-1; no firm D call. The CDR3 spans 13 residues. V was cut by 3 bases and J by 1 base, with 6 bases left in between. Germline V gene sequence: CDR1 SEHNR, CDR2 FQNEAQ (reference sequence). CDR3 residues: CASSFEANTEAFF. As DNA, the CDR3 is TGTGCCAGCAGCTTTGAAGCGAACACTGAAGCTTTCTTT.

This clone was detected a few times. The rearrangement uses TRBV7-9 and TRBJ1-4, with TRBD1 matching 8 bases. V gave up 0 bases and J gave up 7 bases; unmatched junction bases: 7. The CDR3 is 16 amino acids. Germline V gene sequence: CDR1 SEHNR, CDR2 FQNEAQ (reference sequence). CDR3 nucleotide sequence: TGTGCCAGCAGCTTAGCGAAGGGGACAGGTGGTGAAAAACTGTTTTTT. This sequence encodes CASSLAKGTGGEKLFF. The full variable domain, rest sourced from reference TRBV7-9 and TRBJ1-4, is DTGVSQNPRHKITKRGQNVTFRCDPISEHNRLYWYRQTLGQGPEFLTYFQNEAQLEKSRLLSDRFSAERPKGSFSTLEIQRTEQGDSAMYLCASSLAKGTGGEKLFFGSGTQLSVL.

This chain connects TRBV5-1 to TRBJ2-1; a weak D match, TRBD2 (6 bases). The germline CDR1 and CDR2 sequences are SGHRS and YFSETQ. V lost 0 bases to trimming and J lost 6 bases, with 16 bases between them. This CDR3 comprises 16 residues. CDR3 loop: CASSLAGGAGSNEQFF. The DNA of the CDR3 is TGCGCCAGCAGCTTGGCCGGCGGGGCAGGGAGCAATGAGCAGTTCTTC.

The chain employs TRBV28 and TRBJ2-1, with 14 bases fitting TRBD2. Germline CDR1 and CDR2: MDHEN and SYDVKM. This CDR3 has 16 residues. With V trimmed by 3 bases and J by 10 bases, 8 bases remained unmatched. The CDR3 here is CASSFSGLAGVNEQFF. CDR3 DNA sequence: TGTGCCAGCAGTTTTTCGGGACTAGCGGGAGTAAACGAGCAGTTCTTC.

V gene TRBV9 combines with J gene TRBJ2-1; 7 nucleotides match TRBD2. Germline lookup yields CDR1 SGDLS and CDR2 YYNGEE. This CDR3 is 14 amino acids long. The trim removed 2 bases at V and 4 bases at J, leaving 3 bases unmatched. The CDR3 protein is CASSVAGDYNEQFF. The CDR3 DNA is TGTGCCAGCAGCGTCGCGGGGGATTACAATGAGCAGTTCTTC.

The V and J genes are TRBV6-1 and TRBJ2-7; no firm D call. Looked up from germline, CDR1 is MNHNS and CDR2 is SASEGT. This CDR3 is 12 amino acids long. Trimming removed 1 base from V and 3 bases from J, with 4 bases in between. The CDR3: CASSEVIYEQYF. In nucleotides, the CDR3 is TGTGCCAGCAGTGAAGTAATCTACGAGCAGTACTTC.

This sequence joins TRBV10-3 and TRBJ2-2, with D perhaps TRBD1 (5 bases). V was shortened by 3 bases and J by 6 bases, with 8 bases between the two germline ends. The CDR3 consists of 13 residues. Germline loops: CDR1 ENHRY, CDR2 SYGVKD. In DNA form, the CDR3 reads TGTGCCATCAGTGACAGCAGGGCCGGGGAGCTGTTTTTT. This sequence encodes CAISDSRAGELFF.

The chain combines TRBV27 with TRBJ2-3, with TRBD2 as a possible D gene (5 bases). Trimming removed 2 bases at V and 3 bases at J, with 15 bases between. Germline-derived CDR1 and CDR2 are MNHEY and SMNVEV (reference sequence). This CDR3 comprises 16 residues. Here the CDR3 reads CASSLRPEVITDTQYF. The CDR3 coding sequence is TGTGCCAGCAGTTTAAGGCCGGAGGTGATTACAGATACGCAGTATTTT.

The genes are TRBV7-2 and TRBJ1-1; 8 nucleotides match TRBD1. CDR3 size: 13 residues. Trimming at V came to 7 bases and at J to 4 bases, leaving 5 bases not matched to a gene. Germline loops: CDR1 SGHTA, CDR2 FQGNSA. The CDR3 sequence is CASIGQGGTEAFF. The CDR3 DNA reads TGTGCCAGCATCGGACAGGGAGGCACTGAAGCTTTCTTT.